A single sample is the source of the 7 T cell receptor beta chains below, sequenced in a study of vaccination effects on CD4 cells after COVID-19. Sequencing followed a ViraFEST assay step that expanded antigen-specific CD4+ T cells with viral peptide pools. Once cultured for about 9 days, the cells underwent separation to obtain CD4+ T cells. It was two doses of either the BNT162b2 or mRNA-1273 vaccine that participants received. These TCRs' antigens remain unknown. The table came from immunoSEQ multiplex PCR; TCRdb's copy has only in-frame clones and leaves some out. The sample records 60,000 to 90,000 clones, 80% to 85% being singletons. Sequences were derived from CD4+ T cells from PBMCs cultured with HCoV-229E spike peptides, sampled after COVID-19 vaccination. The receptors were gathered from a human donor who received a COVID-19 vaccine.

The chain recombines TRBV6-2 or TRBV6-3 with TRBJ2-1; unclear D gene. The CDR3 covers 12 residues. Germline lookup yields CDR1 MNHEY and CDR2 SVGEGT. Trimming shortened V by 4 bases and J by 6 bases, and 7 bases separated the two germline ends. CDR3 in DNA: TGTGCCAGCAGTTCCTGGGGCAATGAGCAGTTCTTC. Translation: CASSSWGNEQFF.

The CDR3 reads CASRALSSGNTIYF. In DNA form, the CDR3 reads TGTGCCAGCAGAGCACTCAGCTCTGGAAACACCATATATTTT. V gene TRBV6-5 combines with J gene TRBJ1-3; D call uncertain. Germline CDR1 is MNHEY and CDR2 is SVGAGI. Trimming took 6 bases from V and 0 from J, leaving 9 bases between them. The CDR3 covers 14 residues.

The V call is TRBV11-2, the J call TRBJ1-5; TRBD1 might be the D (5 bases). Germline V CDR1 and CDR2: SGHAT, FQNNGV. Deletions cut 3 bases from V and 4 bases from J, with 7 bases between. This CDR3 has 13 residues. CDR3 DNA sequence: TGTGCCAGCAGCTTTGGGGGGAATCAGCCCCAGCATTTT. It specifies CASSFGGNQPQHF. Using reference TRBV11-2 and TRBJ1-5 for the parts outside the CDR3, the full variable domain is EAGVAQSPRYKIIEKRQSVAFWCNPISGHATLYWYQQILGQGPKLLIQFQNNGVVDDSQLPKDRFSAERLKGVDSTLKIQPAKLEDSAVYLCASSFGGNQPQHFGDGTRLSIL.

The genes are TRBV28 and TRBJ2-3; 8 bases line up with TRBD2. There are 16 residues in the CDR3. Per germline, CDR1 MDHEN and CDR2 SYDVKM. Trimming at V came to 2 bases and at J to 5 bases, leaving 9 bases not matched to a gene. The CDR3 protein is CASSLRTGGPQDTQYF. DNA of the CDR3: TGTGCCAGCAGTTTAAGGACGGGGGGGCCGCAAGATACGCAGTATTTT.

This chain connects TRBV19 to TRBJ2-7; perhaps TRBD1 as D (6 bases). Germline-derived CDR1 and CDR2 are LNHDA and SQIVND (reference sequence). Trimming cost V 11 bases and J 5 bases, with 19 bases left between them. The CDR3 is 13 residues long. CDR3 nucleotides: TGTGCCTCATCAGACAGGTTTAGGGACGAGCAGTACGTC. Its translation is CASSDRFRDEQYV.

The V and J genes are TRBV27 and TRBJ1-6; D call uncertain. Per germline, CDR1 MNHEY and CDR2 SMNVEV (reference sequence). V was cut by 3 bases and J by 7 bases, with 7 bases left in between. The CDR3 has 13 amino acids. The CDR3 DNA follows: TGTGCCAGCAGTTTTAACGGGAATTCACCCCTCCACTTT. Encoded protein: CASSFNGNSPLHF.

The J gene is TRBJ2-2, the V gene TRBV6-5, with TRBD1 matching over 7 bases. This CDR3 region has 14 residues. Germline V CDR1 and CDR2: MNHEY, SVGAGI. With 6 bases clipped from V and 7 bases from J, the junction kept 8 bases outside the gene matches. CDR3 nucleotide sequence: TGTGCCAGCAGGGGACAGCTTGTTTACGGGGAGCTGTTTTTT. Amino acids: CASRGQLVYGELFF.